The subject of this entry is one T cell receptor beta chain. These data originate in a study of control samples from healthy donors and cancer patients. Profiled with immunoSEQ multiplex PCR; TCRdb holds only in-frame clones, not every one. The sample has around 250,000 clones; over 70% are singletons. Source material: PBMCs. The clonotype was recovered from a woman aged 55-69 years with lung cancer.

The CDR3 region has the DNA TGTGCCAGCAGTCACGGGACTAGCGGGACCTCCTACAATGAGCAGTTCTTC. It yields the protein CASSHGTSGTSYNEQFF. The J gene is TRBJ2-1, the V gene TRBV5-4; 13 positions agree with TRBD2. The trim removed 5 bases at V and 0 bases at J, leaving 5 bases unmatched. This CDR3 is 17 amino acids long. Germline CDR1 is SGHNT and CDR2 is YYREEE (reference sequence). Combining the CDR3 with reference TRBV5-4 and TRBJ2-1 gives the whole variable domain ETGVTQSPTHLIKTRGQQVTLRCSSQSGHNTVSWYQQALGQGPQFIFQYYREEENGRGNFPPRFSGLQFPNYSSELNVNALELDDSALYLCASSHGTSGTSYNEQFFGPGTRLTVL.